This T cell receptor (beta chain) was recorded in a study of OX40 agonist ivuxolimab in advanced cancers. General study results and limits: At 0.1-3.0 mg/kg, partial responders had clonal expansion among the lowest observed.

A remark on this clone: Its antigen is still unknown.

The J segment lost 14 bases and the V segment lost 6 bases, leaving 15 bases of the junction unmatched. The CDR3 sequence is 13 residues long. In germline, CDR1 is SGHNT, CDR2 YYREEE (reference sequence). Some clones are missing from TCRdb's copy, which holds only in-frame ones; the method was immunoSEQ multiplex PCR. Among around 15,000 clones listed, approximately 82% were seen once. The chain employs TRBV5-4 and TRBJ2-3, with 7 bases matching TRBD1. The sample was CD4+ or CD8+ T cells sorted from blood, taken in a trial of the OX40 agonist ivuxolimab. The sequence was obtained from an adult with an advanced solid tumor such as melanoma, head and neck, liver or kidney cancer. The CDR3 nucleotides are TGTGCCAGCAAGCGACAGGGATCCGAGGGAACGTATTTT. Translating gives CASKRQGSEGTYF.